This is a list of T cell receptor beta chains from one sample in a study of CD8 T cells in ankylosing spondylitis. TCRdb processed the 5' RACE reads anew with MiXCR; each CDR3 protein has one entry. The table records more than 500,000 distinct CDR3 sequences, about 5% of them present only once. Sequencing input: blood, either unsorted or a sorted T cell fraction (not recorded which). The receptors stem from a male donor with ankylosing spondylitis. Each CDR3 is given with its conserved first and last residue. D genes are given only for firm matches. Clone size appears in some rows only: once, few, many, or a class for an expanded clone.

>TRBD2|TRBV20-1|TRBJ2-5|many
TGCAGTGGAGGCGGGAGGTTATGGGAGACCCAGTACTTC
CSGGGRLWETQYF
>NA|TRBV12-3/TRBV12-4|TRBJ2-1|many
TGTGCCAGCAGTTTAGGGTCTAGCAATGAGCAGTTCTTC
CASSLGSSNEQFF
>TRBD1|TRBV10-3|TRBJ2-7|many
TGTGCCATCAGTAATCCGGGACAGGGGGCCTACGAGCAGTACTTC
CAISNPGQGAYEQYF
>NA|TRBV7-2|TRBJ1-2|many
TGTGCCAGCAGCTTAGCTTCGGTGACAGCTAACTATGGCTACACCTTC
CASSLASVTANYGYTF
>NA|TRBV20-1|TRBJ2-7|many
TGCAGTGCTAGAGTGAGGTGGTCCTACGAGCAGTACTTC
CSARVRWSYEQYF
>NA|TRBV6-5|TRBJ2-2|many
TGTGCCAGCAGTTACGGACGGGCCGGGGAGCTGTTTTTT
CASSYGRAGELFF
>NA|TRBV5-1|TRBJ1-2|many
TGCGCCAGTGGTGGGGGGCCATCTTACTATGGCTACACCTTC
CASGGGPSYYGYTF
>TRBD1|TRBV15|TRBJ1-2|many
TGTGCCACCAGCAGAGTTAGGAGGACAGGGAGCCGAGATTACGGCTACACCTTC
CATSRVRRTGSRDYGYTF
>NA|TRBV11-2|TRBJ2-2|many
TGTGCCAGCAGCTCGACAGCTACCGGGGAGCTGTTTTTT
CASSSTATGELFF
>NA|TRBV20-1|TRBJ2-3|many
TGCAGTGCTAAGGGGATAAGGGCAGATACGCAGTATTTT
CSAKGIRADTQYF
>NA|TRBV27|TRBJ1-5|many
TGTGCCAGCAGTGTCGGACTGACCAATCAGCCCCAGCATTTT
CASSVGLTNQPQHF
>TRBD2|TRBV6-2/TRBV6-3|TRBJ2-1|many
TGTGCCAGCGGGCTAGCGGGTCTAGTCTTC
CASGLAGLVF
>NA|TRBV4-2|TRBJ2-7|few
TGTGCCAGCAGCCAAGTAACACTCCCCTCCTACGAGCAGTACTTC
CASSQVTLPSYEQYF
>NA|TRBV18|TRBJ2-7|NA
TGTGCCAGCTCACCCGGGATGGGGGAGCAGTACTTC
CASSPGMGEQYF
>TRBD1|TRBV5-1|TRBJ2-1|many
TGCGCCAGCAGCTTTTCGGACAGGAGCTCCTACAATGAGCAGTTCTTC
CASSFSDRSSYNEQFF
>NA|TRBV28|TRBJ2-2|many
TGTGCCAGCAGACGTACGTCAGGAAACGGGGAGCTGTTTTTT
CASRRTSGNGELFF
>NA|TRBV20-1|TRBJ1-5|many
TGCAGTGCTAGAGATACATTCCGCGCTGATCAGCCCCAGCATTTT
CSARDTFRADQPQHF
>NA|TRBV20-1|TRBJ2-2|many
TGCAGTGCTAGAGAAGGTACCGGGGAGCTGTTTTTT
CSAREGTGELFF
>NA|TRBV20-1|TRBJ1-1|NA
TGCAGTGCTAGAGCTCTGGACGGTGAAGCTTTCTTT
CSARALDGEAFF
>NA|TRBV20-1|TRBJ1-3|many
TGCAGTGCTAGAGGGGGGAACACCATATATTTT
CSARGGNTIYF